This entry features one T cell receptor (beta chain) sequence. The length of the CDR3 is 14 residues. V shed 2 bases and J shed 3 bases, with 11 bases lying between them. The V gene's germline CDR1 is MGHRA and CDR2 YSYEKL. This entry belongs to a study of T cell responses to AZD1222 COVID-19 vaccine. Assay used: immunoSEQ multiplex PCR; TCRdb lists only in-frame clones, some missing. The sample shows over 150,000 clones, approximately 90% of them seen only once. This sequence originates from an adult in good health. The chain links TRBV4-1 to TRBJ2-7; the D gene is possibly TRBD2 (7 bases). Material: peripheral blood, obtained on day 0 of AZD1222 vaccination. In DNA form, the CDR3 reads TGCGCCAGCAGCCAACGCGGGGGCAGCTACGAGCAGTACTTC. This gives the protein CASSQRGGSYEQYF.